This entry lists 19 T cell receptor beta chains sequenced from one sample in a study of T-cell reconstitution after alpha-beta-depleted transplantation in children. TCRbeta library construction was performed incorporating unique molecular identifiers. TCRdb reprocessed the PCR reads via MiXCR and lists one record per CDR3 protein. The sample carries about 830,000 distinct CDR3 sequences, 16% recorded once. The source material was PBMCs, mostly from graft donor cells, sampled 360 days after TCRalphabeta/CD19-depleted stem cell transplant. All receptors come from a male patient aged 10 to 17 who had a stem cell transplant for acute lymphoblastic leukemia, so the T cells may come from the graft donor.

The sample holds many counts of this clonotype. This chain connects TRBV5-1 to TRBJ2-5; no clear D. Trimming removed 4 bases at V and 3 bases at J, with 13 bases between. CDR1 SGHRS and CDR2 YFSETQ come from the germline V gene. This CDR3 spans 14 amino acids. DNA of the CDR3: TGCGCCAGCAGCAAGACGAGGACGGAAGAGACCCAGTACTTC. Translating gives CASSKTRTEETQYF.

The V gene is TRBV3-1, the J gene TRBJ2-5, with D possibly TRBD2 on 6 matching bases. With 4 bases removed from V and 5 bases from J, the gap between germline ends came to 20 bases. The CDR3 contains 16 residues. CDR1 LGHDT and CDR2 YNNKEL come from the germline V gene (reference sequence). Here the CDR3 DNA reads TGTGCCAGCAGCCCGGGACTCAAGCGGAGCGTCGAGACCCAGTACTTC. It specifies CASSPGLKRSVETQYF.

The gene calls are TRBV12-3 or TRBV12-4 and TRBJ2-7, with a possible D match to TRBD2 (6 bases). The CDR3 is made up of 19 amino acids. The V and J ends lost 5 bases and 0 bases respectively, with 26 bases between them. CDR3 in DNA: TGTGCCAGCAGTCCCTCCTCGGCGCGACGAGCGGGCCGCTCCTACGAGCAGTACTTC. Translated: CASSPSSARRAGRSYEQYF.

This clonotype was seen repeatedly, ten times or more. The chain couples TRBV6-2 or TRBV6-3 to TRBJ2-3; 12 bases are a match to TRBD2. Trimming at V came to 5 bases and at J to 6 bases, leaving 9 bases not matched to a gene. This CDR3 contains 16 residues. Germline V gene lookup returns CDR1 MNHEY and CDR2 SVGEGT. The CDR3 region has the DNA TGTGCCAGCAGTCAACTAGCGGGAGGAATTCTGGATACGCAGTATTTT. Amino acid sequence: CASSQLAGGILDTQYF.

The chain links TRBV5-1 to TRBJ2-3, with 9 positions matching TRBD2. Germline assignment: CDR1 SGHRS and CDR2 YFSETQ. The ends lost 0 bases at V and 1 base at J; junction bases unmatched: 3. This CDR3 is built from 16 residues. Here the CDR3 DNA reads TGCGCCAGCAGCTTGGGCGGGAGGGCCGGCACAGATACGCAGTATTTT. Translated: CASSLGGRAGTDTQYF.

As concerns this clonotype: Relative to the germline gene, one junction end is altered; a read error may explain this. The genes are TRBV29-1 and TRBJ1-1; 9 positions agree with TRBD1. The CDR3 is 14 amino acids. Per the germline V gene, CDR1 is SQVTM and CDR2 is ANQGSEA. CDR3: CSVGGQGQFGRLGF. The CDR3 coding sequence is TGCAGCGTGGGAGGACAGGGGCAGTTTGGTCGGCTTGGGTTT.

The gene calls are TRBV19 and TRBJ2-2; 9 positions agree with TRBD2. The J segment lost 2 bases and the V segment lost 3 bases, leaving 1 base of the junction unmatched. The CDR3 is made up of 15 amino acids. The germline gives CDR1 LNHDA, CDR2 SQIVND (reference sequence). Here the CDR3 reads CASSISGRNTGELFF. The CDR3 coding sequence is TGTGCCAGTAGTATTAGCGGGAGAAACACCGGGGAGCTGTTTTTT.

This rearrangement joins TRBV5-1 to TRBJ1-1, with 7 bases aligning to TRBD1. The CDR3 spans 14 residues. With 4 bases clipped from V and 0 bases from J, the junction kept 3 bases outside the gene matches. From germline, CDR1 is SGHRS and CDR2 YFSETQ. The chain's CDR3 is CASSHRGLNTEAFF. The CDR3 DNA sequence: TGCGCCAGCAGCCACAGGGGCCTGAACACTGAAGCTTTCTTT.

In this sample, this clonotype turned up many times. The rearrangement links TRBV18 to TRBJ2-1, with a weak D call TRBD1 (6 bases). V lost 1 base and J 3 bases, leaving 7 bases between the germline ends. CDR1 is KGHSH and CDR2 is LQKENI in the germline V gene. CDR3 length: 14 residues. This chain's CDR3 is CASSPQTGYNEQFF. The CDR3 nucleotides read TGTGCCAGCTCACCACAGACAGGCTACAATGAGCAGTTCTTC.

This sequence joins TRBV11-1 and TRBJ2-3, with 10 positions matching TRBD2. The germline V gene encodes CDR1 SGHAT and CDR2 FQDESV (reference sequence). There are 20 residues in the CDR3. V shed 5 bases, J shed 0 bases, and the junction held 17 bases outside the gene matches. The CDR3, as DNA: TGTGCCAGCAGCCATCCGGGACTAGCGAAAAAGGTCACTAGCACAGATACGCAGTATTTT. Translated, it gives CASSHPGLAKKVTSTDTQYF.

This clonotype has at least ten counts. The V and J genes are TRBV3-1 and TRBJ2-1; 12 bases fit TRBD2. Germline V gene data show CDR1 as LGHDT and CDR2 as YNNKEL (reference sequence). After removal of 1 base from V and 5 bases from J, the junction contained 3 bases not matched to a gene. The CDR3 extends over 16 amino acids. CDR3 sequence reads: CASSQVGLAGHNEQFF. DNA for the CDR3: TGTGCCAGCAGCCAAGTCGGACTAGCGGGACACAATGAGCAGTTCTTC.

Only a few counts were recorded for this clonotype. The chain joins TRBV6-1 to TRBJ1-2; the match to TRBD1 covers 7 bases. Trimming removed 5 bases from V and 6 bases from J; junction bases left unmatched: 6. CDR3 size: 13 residues. Germline CDR1 and CDR2: MNHNS and SASEGT. The CDR3 reads CASSMGQKNGYTF. DNA of the CDR3: TGTGCCAGCAGTATGGGACAGAAGAATGGCTACACCTTC.

This sequence joins TRBV20-1 and TRBJ1-1; possible D gene TRBD1, 6 bases. The CDR3 totals 15 residues. CDR1 is DFQATT and CDR2 is SNEGSKA in the germline V gene (reference sequence). The V end was cut by 6 bases, the J end by 4 bases, with 21 bases between. The CDR3 nucleotides are TGCAGTGCAATCCTCTACGGAGGGGGAGGCACTGAAGCTTTCTTT. Amino acids: CSAILYGGGGTEAFF.

The rearrangement links TRBV5-1 to TRBJ2-7, with D perhaps matching TRBD1 (6 bases). Looked up from germline, CDR1 is SGHRS and CDR2 is YFSETQ. With 0 bases removed from V and 3 bases from J, the gap between germline ends came to 31 bases. The CDR3 consists of 21 residues. CDR3 sequence reads: CASSLARLFAPYQGFGYEQYF. As DNA, the CDR3 is TGCGCCAGCAGCTTGGCCCGGCTTTTCGCCCCCTATCAGGGGTTTGGCTACGAGCAGTACTTC.

The chain recombines TRBV29-1 with TRBJ2-7, with 10 bases matching TRBD2. Germline V gene sequence: CDR1 SQVTM, CDR2 ANQGSEA. The CDR3 length is 15 residues. Trimming removed 1 base from V and 5 bases from J; junction bases left unmatched: 8. The chain's CDR3 is CSVEGAAGGPDEQYF. Here the CDR3 DNA reads TGCAGCGTTGAAGGGGCAGCGGGAGGGCCCGACGAGCAGTACTTC.

V gene TRBV7-2 combines with J gene TRBJ2-7, with TRBD2 matching over 7 bases. Germline values: CDR1 SGHTA, CDR2 FQGNSA. V was clipped by 5 bases and J by 3 bases; unmatched bases: 10. The CDR3 covers 15 residues. The CDR3 loop is CASSTGTTIFYEQYF. CDR3 bases: TGTGCCAGCAGCACCGGGACTACCATCTTCTACGAGCAGTACTTC.

This clonotype was seen only a few times. The chain uses TRBV27 and TRBJ2-6; no definite D call. Germline CDR1 is MNHEY and CDR2 is SMNVEV (reference sequence). V dropped 1 base and J dropped 2 bases, with 9 bases sitting between them. This CDR3 region has 16 residues. CDR3 sequence: CASSLYAAPGANVLTF. CDR3 DNA sequence: TGTGCCAGCAGTTTATACGCCGCGCCTGGGGCCAACGTCCTGACTTTC.

The CDR3 DNA reads TGCAGTGGGGGGACAGACACAGATACGCAGTATTTT. Translating gives CSGGTDTDTQYF. The chain combines TRBV20-1 with TRBJ2-3, with 7 bases identical to TRBD1. Trimming took 7 bases from V and 2 from J; bases not matched to a gene: 3. The CDR3 has 12 amino acids. CDR1 is DFQATT, CDR2 SNEGSKA, per germline (reference sequence).

The chain joins TRBV5-1 to TRBJ2-7, with TRBD2 as a possible D gene (7 bases). This CDR3 spans 17 amino acids. V was shortened by 1 base and J by 3 bases, with 20 bases between the two germline ends. Germline V lookup: CDR1 SGHRS, CDR2 YFSETQ. The CDR3 sequence: CASSLLQGRTGGYEQYF. For the CDR3, the DNA is TGCGCCAGCAGCTTGCTACAGGGTCGGACGGGAGGCTACGAGCAGTACTTC.